Presented here are 26 T cell receptor beta chains from one specimen sequenced in a study of T cell clones after liver transplantation. Here immunoSEQ multiplex PCR was the method, and the copy in TCRdb shows in-frame clones only, minus some. This table holds fewer than 25,000 clones, about 90% found once. The specimen was CD8+ T cells from blood, collected before liver transplant. The source of these receptors is a human donor who received a liver transplant.

The chain links TRBV9 to TRBJ2-1; a weak D match, TRBD1 (6 bases). This CDR3 is built from 15 residues. Germline-derived CDR1 and CDR2 are SGDLS and YYNGEE. V was trimmed by 0 bases and J by 3 bases, leaving 10 bases between them. As DNA, the CDR3 is TGTGCCAGCAGCGTAGTTCCGGACAGCTACAATGAGCAGTTCTTC. This translates into CASSVVPDSYNEQFF.

The rearrangement uses TRBV19 and TRBJ2-7, with D maybe TRBD1 (7 bases). The germline V and J ends were trimmed by 5 bases and 3 bases, with 14 bases remaining between them. Germline CDR1 is LNHDA and CDR2 is SQIVND (reference sequence). The CDR3 covers 14 residues. CDR3 sequence (DNA): TGTGCCAGTAGTCCGACAGGGACTTTCTACGAGCAGTACTTC. Translated, it gives CASSPTGTFYEQYF.

This chain connects TRBV19 to TRBJ2-7, with a tentative D call TRBD1 (6 bases). V was cut by 8 bases and J by 0 bases, with 11 bases left in between. Germline V gives CDR1 LNHDA, CDR2 SQIVND (reference sequence). The CDR3 length is 13 residues. The CDR3 nucleotides are TGTGCCAGTTCTCAGGGGAGCTCCTACGAGCAGTACTTC. Its protein is CASSQGSSYEQYF. Variable domain in full (rest from reference TRBV19 and TRBJ2-7): DGGITQSPKYLFRKEGQNVTLSCEQNLNHDAMYWYRQDPGQGLRLIYYSQIVNDFQKGDIAEGYSVSREKKESFPLTVTSAQKNPTAFYLCASSQGSSYEQYFGPGTRLTVT.

V is TRBV29-1 and J is TRBJ2-5; D unresolved. Trimming took 8 bases from V and 0 from J, leaving 10 bases between them. Germline V lookup: CDR1 SQVTM, CDR2 ANQGSEA. The CDR3 extends over 12 amino acids. The CDR3 nucleotides read TGCAGCCCCGGTGAGGACCAAGAGACCCAGTACTTC. Amino acid sequence: CSPGEDQETQYF. The full variable domain, rest sourced from reference TRBV29-1 and TRBJ2-5, is SAVISQKPSRDICQRGTSLTIQCQVDSQVTMMFWYRQQPGQSLTLIATANQGSEATYESGFVIDKFPISRPNLTFSTLTVSNMSPEDSSIYLCSPGEDQETQYFGPGTRLLVL.

This chain uses TRBV4-1 with TRBJ2-7, with D hard to call. V gave up 5 bases and J gave up 2 bases, with 16 bases separating them. The CDR3 runs 15 residues. Germline CDR1 MGHRA, CDR2 YSYEKL. CDR3 nucleotide sequence: TGCGCCAGCAGCATGAGGATAGAACTTACCTACGAGCAGTACTTC. Translation: CASSMRIELTYEQYF.

This sequence joins TRBV27 and TRBJ1-2, with TRBD1 as a possible D gene (6 bases). The V end lost 3 bases, the J end lost 7 bases, and 12 bases lay between the germline ends. Germline loops: CDR1 MNHEY, CDR2 SMNVEV (reference sequence). This CDR3 spans 13 amino acids. CDR3 nucleotide sequence: TGTGCCAGCAGTTTTTCAGGGGACGGTGGCTACACCTTC. It translates to CASSFSGDGGYTF.

Here the CDR3 reads CASSDGPGLAGEVTDTQYF. The CDR3 DNA sequence: TGTGCCAGCAGCGACGGACCGGGACTAGCGGGAGAAGTCACAGATACGCAGTATTTT. The J gene is TRBJ2-3, the V gene TRBV9; 14 positions agree with TRBD2. This CDR3 spans 19 amino acids. The V segment lost 3 bases and the J segment 2 bases; nucleotides outside the gene matches: 11. Germline V lookup: CDR1 SGDLS, CDR2 YYNGEE.

The CDR3 DNA follows: TGTGCCAGTAGTGACAATGGGGGCATGAACACTGAAGCTTTCTTT. As protein: CASSDNGGMNTEAFF. The V gene is TRBV19, the J gene TRBJ1-1; D is perhaps TRBD1 (6 bases). The germline V and J ends were trimmed by 5 bases and 0 bases, with 13 bases remaining between them. CDR1 LNHDA and CDR2 SQIVND come from the germline V gene (reference sequence). This CDR3 has 15 amino acids.

Here the CDR3 DNA reads TGCGCCAGCAGCCTCGGGACTAGCGGGAGGAACGAGCAGTACTTC. It codes for CASSLGTSGRNEQYF. This chain connects TRBV5-1 to TRBJ2-7, with 15 bases lining up with TRBD2. The CDR3 runs to 15 residues. Looked up from germline, CDR1 is SGHRS and CDR2 is YFSETQ. V shed 4 bases and J 5 bases; nucleotides not matched to a gene: 4.

V and J are TRBV12-5 and TRBJ1-2, with unresolved D. This CDR3 has 13 amino acids. In germline, CDR1 is LGHNT, CDR2 FRNRAP. The V gene lost 6 bases and the J gene lost 4 bases, with 12 bases spanning the gap. The CDR3 sequence: CASGIDGFYGYTF. CDR3 nucleotides: TGTGCTAGTGGGATCGACGGATTCTATGGCTACACCTTC.

The chain has TRBV6-4 and TRBJ2-1, with D perhaps matching TRBD2 (5 bases). The V gene's germline CDR1 is MRHNA and CDR2 SNTAGT. The CDR3 spans 14 residues. V dropped 6 bases and J dropped 4 bases, with 13 bases sitting between them. The CDR3 DNA reads as TGTGCCAGCAGCCCCGGACTTCTTTACAATGAGCAGTTCTTC. Translating it yields CASSPGLLYNEQFF.

The chain employs TRBV7-9 and TRBJ1-1, with a weak D call TRBD1 (5 bases). Looked up from germline, CDR1 is SEHNR and CDR2 is FQNEAQ (reference sequence). The germline V and J ends were trimmed by 7 bases and 2 bases, with 14 bases remaining between them. This CDR3 contains 14 residues. The CDR3 region has the DNA TGTGCCAGCACTATACAGGAACCAAACACTGAAGCTTTCTTT. It is translated as CASTIQEPNTEAFF.

The V and J genes are TRBV21-1 and TRBJ1-3. TRBV21-1 is tagged as a pseudogene. The CDR3 length is 17 residues. The CDR3 nucleotides are TGTGCCAGCAGAGGGGGACTGCTACAACACGCACGAAACACCATATATTTT. This codes for CASRGGLLQHARNTIYF.

The J gene is TRBJ1-2, the V gene TRBV10-3; no definite D call. Germline V gene data show CDR1 as ENHRY and CDR2 as SYGVKD. V lost 5 bases and J lost 0, with 10 bases in between. CDR3 length: 14 amino acids. CDR3 bases: TGTGCCATCAGTTCCCTAGGCGCTAACTATGGCTACACCTTC. Translated, it gives CAISSLGANYGYTF.

The rearrangement links TRBV5-4 to TRBJ2-1, with 11 positions matching TRBD2. CDR1 is SGHNT, CDR2 YYREEE, per germline (reference sequence). The CDR3 totals 14 residues. J was trimmed by 6 bases and V by 5 bases; bases with no gene match: 4. CDR3 coding DNA: TGTGCCAGCAGGCCGGGGACTAGCGGCAATGAGCAGTTCTTC. This translates into CASRPGTSGNEQFF. Based on the CDR3 plus reference TRBV5-4 and TRBJ2-1, the full variable domain is ETGVTQSPTHLIKTRGQQVTLRCSSQSGHNTVSWYQQALGQGPQFIFQYYREEENGRGNFPPRFSGLQFPNYSSELNVNALELDDSALYLCASRPGTSGNEQFFGPGTRLTVL.

The V gene is TRBV9, the J gene TRBJ2-7, with 9 positions matching TRBD2. CDR1 SGDLS and CDR2 YYNGEE come from the germline V gene. V gave up 0 bases and J gave up 0 bases; unmatched junction bases: 1. The CDR3 runs to 15 residues. CDR3 amino acids: CASSVGLAASYEQYF. Written as DNA, the CDR3 is TGTGCCAGCAGCGTAGGACTAGCGGCCTCCTACGAGCAGTACTTC.

The V gene is TRBV7-2, the J gene TRBJ2-2; D not resolved. Trimming shortened V by 8 bases and J by 0 bases, and 22 bases separated the two germline ends. The germline V gene encodes CDR1 SGHTA and CDR2 FQGNSA. There are 18 residues in the CDR3. The CDR3 sequence is CASRVSGLVPTNTGELFF. The CDR3 DNA reads as TGTGCCAGCCGAGTATCCGGGCTGGTCCCAACGAACACCGGGGAGCTGTTTTTT.

The CDR3 loop reads CASSSGTDISYEQYF. DNA for the CDR3: TGTGCCAGCAGCTCCGGGACTGATATTTCCTACGAGCAGTACTTC. The chain uses TRBV13 and TRBJ2-7; perhaps TRBD2 as D (6 bases). The CDR3 totals 15 residues. Germline loops: CDR1 PRHDT, CDR2 FYEKMQ (reference sequence). Trimming cost V 4 bases and J 1 base, with 14 bases left between them.

The chain is built from TRBV21-1 and TRBJ2-2; the table assigns TRBD1, which was not confirmed against the DNA. TRBV21-1 is flagged as a pseudogene. The CDR3 has 20 residues. CDR3 nucleotide sequence: TGTGCCAGCAGCAAAGGGACAGAGCCCACCGATTTTCCCCATACCGGGGAGCTGTTTTTT. Translation: CASSKGTEPTDFPHTGELFF.

The table lists this clone with a few counts. This rearrangement joins TRBV14 to TRBJ1-3, with D possibly TRBD1 on 6 matching bases. Germline values: CDR1 SGHDN, CDR2 FVKESK. The CDR3 is made up of 14 amino acids. The ends were cut back, 6 bases at V and 3 bases at J, with 12 bases in the middle. This chain's CDR3 is CASSSQGFGNTIYF. The CDR3 DNA is TGTGCCAGCAGTTCCCAGGGGTTTGGAAACACCATATATTTT.

The rearrangement uses TRBV19 and TRBJ2-2, with 10 bases matching TRBD2. V shed 3 bases, J shed 4 bases, and the junction held 5 bases outside the gene matches. Germline V gene sequence: CDR1 LNHDA, CDR2 SQIVND (reference sequence). The CDR3 contains 16 residues. The CDR3 reads CASSMSLAGVTGELFF. DNA of the CDR3: TGTGCCAGTAGTATGTCTCTAGCGGGAGTCACCGGGGAGCTGTTTTTT. Variable domain in full (rest from reference TRBV19 and TRBJ2-2): DGGITQSPKYLFRKEGQNVTLSCEQNLNHDAMYWYRQDPGQGLRLIYYSQIVNDFQKGDIAEGYSVSREKKESFPLTVTSAQKNPTAFYLCASSMSLAGVTGELFFGEGSRLTVL.

The J gene is TRBJ2-7, the V gene TRBV7-9, with unresolved D. This CDR3 comprises 12 residues. Trimming stripped 5 bases from V and 5 bases from J, with 10 bases between. Germline-derived CDR1 and CDR2 are SEHNR and FQNEAQ (reference sequence). For the CDR3, the DNA is TGTGCCAGCAGCCCTAGTCTTCACGAGCAGTACTTC. It is translated as CASSPSLHEQYF.

The J gene is TRBJ1-2, the V gene TRBV9; D is unresolved. The CDR3 consists of 15 residues. V was pared by 0 bases and J by 0 bases, with 9 bases between. Germline V gene sequence: CDR1 SGDLS, CDR2 YYNGEE. Here the CDR3 DNA reads TGTGCCAGCAGCGTAGGGGCTGGAGCTAACTATGGCTACACCTTC. It is translated as CASSVGAGANYGYTF.

The chain joins TRBV27 to TRBJ2-1, with 8 bases that match TRBD2. V dropped 4 bases and J dropped 9; count of bases not matched to a gene: 2. Germline V gene lookup returns CDR1 MNHEY and CDR2 SMNVEV (reference sequence). This CDR3 has 12 amino acids. CDR3 protein: CASSWGLGEQFF. The CDR3 bases are TGTGCCAGCAGTTGGGGACTAGGTGAGCAGTTCTTC.

The chain employs TRBV9 and TRBJ1-1; a possible D gene is TRBD1 (6 bases). The CDR3 contains 14 residues. V was trimmed by 4 bases and J by 6 bases, leaving 16 bases between them. Germline CDR1 SGDLS, CDR2 YYNGEE. CDR3 region: CASSPREGVAEAFF. CDR3 coding DNA: TGTGCCAGCAGCCCCCGGGAGGGGGTCGCTGAAGCTTTCTTT.

The V call is TRBV19, the J call TRBJ1-1; 11 bases fit TRBD1. Germline V CDR1 and CDR2: LNHDA, SQIVND (reference sequence). CDR3 length: 15 residues. V lost 4 bases and J lost 4; bases outside the gene matches: 5. This chain's CDR3 is CASSTGDRGGTEAFF. CDR3 in DNA: TGTGCCAGTAGTACCGGGGACAGGGGGGGCACTGAAGCTTTCTTT.